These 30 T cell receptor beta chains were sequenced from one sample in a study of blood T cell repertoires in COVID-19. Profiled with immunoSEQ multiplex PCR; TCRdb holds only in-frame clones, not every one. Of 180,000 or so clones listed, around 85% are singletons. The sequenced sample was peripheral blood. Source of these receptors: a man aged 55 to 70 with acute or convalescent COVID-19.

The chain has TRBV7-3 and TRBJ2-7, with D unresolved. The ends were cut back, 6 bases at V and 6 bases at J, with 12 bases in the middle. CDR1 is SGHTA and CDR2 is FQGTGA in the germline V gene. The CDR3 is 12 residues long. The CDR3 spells CASRSLLSEQYF. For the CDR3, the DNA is TGTGCCAGCAGATCCCTGCTTAGCGAGCAGTACTTC.

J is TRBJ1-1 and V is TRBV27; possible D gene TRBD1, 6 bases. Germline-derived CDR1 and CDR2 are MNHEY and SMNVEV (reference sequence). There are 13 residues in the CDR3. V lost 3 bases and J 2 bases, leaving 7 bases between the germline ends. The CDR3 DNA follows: TGTGCCAGCAGTTTGGACAGAAACACTGAAGCTTTCTTT. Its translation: CASSLDRNTEAFF.

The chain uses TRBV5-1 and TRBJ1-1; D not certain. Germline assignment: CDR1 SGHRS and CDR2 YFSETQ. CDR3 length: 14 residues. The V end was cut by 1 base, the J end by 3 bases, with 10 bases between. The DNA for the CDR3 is TGCGCCAGCAGCTTGACCGGGAGGGACACTGAAGCTTTCTTT. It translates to CASSLTGRDTEAFF.

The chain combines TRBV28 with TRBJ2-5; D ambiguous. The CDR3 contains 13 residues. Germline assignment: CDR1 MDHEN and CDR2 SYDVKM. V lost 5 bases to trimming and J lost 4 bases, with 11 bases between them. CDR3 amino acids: CASSATLPETQYF. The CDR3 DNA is TGTGCCAGCAGTGCTACCCTCCCAGAGACCCAGTACTTC.

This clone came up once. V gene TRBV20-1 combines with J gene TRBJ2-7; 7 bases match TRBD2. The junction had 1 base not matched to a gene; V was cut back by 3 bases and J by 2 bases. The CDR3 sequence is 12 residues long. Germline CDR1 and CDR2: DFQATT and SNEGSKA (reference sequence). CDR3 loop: CSASTSAYEQYF. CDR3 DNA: TGCAGTGCTAGTACTAGCGCCTACGAGCAGTACTTC.

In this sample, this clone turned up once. CDR3 sequence reads: CAWSSKRDRFFEKLFF. In nucleotides, the CDR3 is TGTGCCTGGAGTTCCAAGAGGGACAGGTTTTTCGAAAAACTGTTTTTT. The genes are TRBV30 and TRBJ1-4; 8 positions agree with TRBD1. V lost 2 bases to trimming and J lost 8 bases; unmatched junction nucleotides: 13. This CDR3 contains 16 residues. The germline CDR1 and CDR2 sequences are GTSNPN and SVGIG (reference sequence).

CDR3 sequence reads: CASRQGFSYEQYF. CDR3 DNA: TGTGCCAGTAGACAGGGGTTCTCCTACGAGCAGTACTTC. This rearrangement joins TRBV2 to TRBJ2-7; 8 bases are a match to TRBD1. V shed 9 bases and J 0 bases; nucleotides not matched to a gene: 4. This CDR3 is 13 amino acids long. Germline values: CDR1 SNHLY, CDR2 FYNNEI.

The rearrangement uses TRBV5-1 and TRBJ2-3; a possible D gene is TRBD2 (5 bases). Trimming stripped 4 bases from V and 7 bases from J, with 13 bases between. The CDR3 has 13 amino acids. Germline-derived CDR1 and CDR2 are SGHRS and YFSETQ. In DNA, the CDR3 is TGCGCCAGCAGCCCGGCTAGCAGGAATACGCAGTATTTT. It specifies CASSPASRNTQYF.

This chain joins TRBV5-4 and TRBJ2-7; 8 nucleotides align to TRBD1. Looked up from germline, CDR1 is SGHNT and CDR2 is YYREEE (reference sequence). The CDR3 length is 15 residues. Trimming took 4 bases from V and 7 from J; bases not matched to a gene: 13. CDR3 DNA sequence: TGTGCCAGCAGCGGCGGACAGGGAAGGACAGAAGAGCAGTACTTC. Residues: CASSGGQGRTEEQYF.

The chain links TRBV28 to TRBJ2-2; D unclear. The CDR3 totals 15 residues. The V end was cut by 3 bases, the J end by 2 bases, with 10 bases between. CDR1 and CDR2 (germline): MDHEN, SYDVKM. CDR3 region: CASSLRHRNTGELFF. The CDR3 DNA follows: TGTGCCAGCAGTTTGAGACACCGAAACACCGGGGAGCTGTTTTTT.

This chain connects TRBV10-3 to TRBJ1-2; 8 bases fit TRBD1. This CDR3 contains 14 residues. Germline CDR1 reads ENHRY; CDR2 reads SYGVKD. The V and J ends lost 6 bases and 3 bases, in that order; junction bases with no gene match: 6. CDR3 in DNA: TGTGCCATCAGGAGACAGGGGATAGACTATGGCTACACCTTC. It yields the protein CAIRRQGIDYGYTF.

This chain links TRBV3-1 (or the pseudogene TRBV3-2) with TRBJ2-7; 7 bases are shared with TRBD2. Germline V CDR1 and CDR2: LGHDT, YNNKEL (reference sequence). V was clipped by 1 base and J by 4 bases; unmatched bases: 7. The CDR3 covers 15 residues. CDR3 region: CASSQGGGWSYEQYF. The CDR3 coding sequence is TGTGCCAGCAGCCAAGGGGGGGGATGGTCATACGAGCAGTACTTC.

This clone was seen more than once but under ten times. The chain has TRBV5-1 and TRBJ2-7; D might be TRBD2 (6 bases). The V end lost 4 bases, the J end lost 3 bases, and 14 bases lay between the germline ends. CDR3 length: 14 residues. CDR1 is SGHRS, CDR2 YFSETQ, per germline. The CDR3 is CASSPGTQGYEQYF. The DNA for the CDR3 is TGCGCCAGCAGCCCCGGGACTCAAGGCTACGAGCAGTACTTC.

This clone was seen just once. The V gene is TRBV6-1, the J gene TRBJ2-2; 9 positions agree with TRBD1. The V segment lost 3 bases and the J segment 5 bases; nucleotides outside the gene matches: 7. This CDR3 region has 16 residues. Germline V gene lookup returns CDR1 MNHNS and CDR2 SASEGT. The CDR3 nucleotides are TGTGCCAGCAGTGAGGGGACAGGGCGGGGGACCGGGGAGCTGTTTTTT. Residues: CASSEGTGRGTGELFF.

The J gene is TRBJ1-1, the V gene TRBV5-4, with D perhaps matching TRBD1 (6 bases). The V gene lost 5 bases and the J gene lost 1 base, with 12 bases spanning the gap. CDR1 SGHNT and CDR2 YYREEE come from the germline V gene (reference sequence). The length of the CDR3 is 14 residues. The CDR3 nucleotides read TGTGCCAGCAGAGATCAGGGGCAGAACACTGAAGCTTTCTTT. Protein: CASRDQGQNTEAFF.

For the CDR3, the DNA is TGTGCCAGCAGCTCGCGGACAGGGTCCTACGAGCAGTACTTC. It translates to CASSSRTGSYEQYF. The chain links TRBV7-2 to TRBJ2-7; 8 bases line up with TRBD1. Germline V gene data show CDR1 as SGHTA and CDR2 as FQGNSA. The CDR3 totals 14 residues. V lost 4 bases and J lost 1; bases outside the gene matches: 3.

For the CDR3, the DNA is TGTGCCAGCAGTAACCCGGGACAGGGATGGGAAAAACTGTTTTTT. Amino acids: CASSNPGQGWEKLFF. The V and J genes are TRBV7-9 and TRBJ1-4; TRBD1 matches at 9 bases. This CDR3 has 15 residues. Germline V gene sequence: CDR1 SEHNR, CDR2 FQNEAQ (reference sequence). V lost 6 bases to trimming and J lost 8 bases; unmatched junction nucleotides: 10.

In DNA, the CDR3 is TGTGCCAGCTCCACCAGGGGGTTAGACACCGGGGAGCTGTTTTTT. It encodes CASSTRGLDTGELFF. The chain carries TRBV6-5 and TRBJ2-2, with TRBD1 matching over 7 bases. After removal of 8 bases from V and 3 bases from J, the junction contained 9 bases not matched to a gene. CDR3 length: 15 residues. The V gene's germline CDR1 is MNHEY and CDR2 SVGAGI.

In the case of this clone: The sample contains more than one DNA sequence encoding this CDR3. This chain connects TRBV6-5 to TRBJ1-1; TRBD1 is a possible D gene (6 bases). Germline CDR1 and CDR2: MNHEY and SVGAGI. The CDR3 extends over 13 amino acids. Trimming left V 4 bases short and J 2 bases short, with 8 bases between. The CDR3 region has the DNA TGTGCCAGCAGTTTACAGGGAAACACTGAAGCTTTCTTT. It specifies CASSLQGNTEAFF.

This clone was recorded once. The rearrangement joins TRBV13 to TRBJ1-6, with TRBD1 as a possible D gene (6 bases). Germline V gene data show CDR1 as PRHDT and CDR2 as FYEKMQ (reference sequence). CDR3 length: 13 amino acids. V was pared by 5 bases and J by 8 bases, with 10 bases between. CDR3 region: CASSRGGYSPLHF. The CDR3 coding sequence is TGTGCCAGCAGCCGGGGGGGCTATTCACCCCTCCACTTT.

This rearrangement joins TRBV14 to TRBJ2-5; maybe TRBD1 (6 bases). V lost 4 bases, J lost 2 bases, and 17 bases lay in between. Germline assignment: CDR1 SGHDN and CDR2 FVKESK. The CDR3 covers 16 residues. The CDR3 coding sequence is TGTGCCAGCAGCCTCCTGAGAGGACAGAAACAAGAGACCCAGTACTTC. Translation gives CASSLLRGQKQETQYF.

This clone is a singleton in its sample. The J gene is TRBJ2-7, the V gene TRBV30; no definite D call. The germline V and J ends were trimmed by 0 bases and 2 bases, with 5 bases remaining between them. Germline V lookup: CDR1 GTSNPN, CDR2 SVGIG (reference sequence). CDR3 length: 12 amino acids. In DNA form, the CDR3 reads TGTGCCTGGAGTGTCTCAGCCTACGAGCAGTACTTC. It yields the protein CAWSVSAYEQYF. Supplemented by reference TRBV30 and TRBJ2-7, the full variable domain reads SQTIHQWPATLVQPVGSPLSLECTVEGTSNPNLYWYRQAAGRGLQLLFYSVGIGQISSEVPQNLSASRPQDRQFILSSKKLLLSDSGFYLCAWSVSAYEQYFGPGTRLTVT.

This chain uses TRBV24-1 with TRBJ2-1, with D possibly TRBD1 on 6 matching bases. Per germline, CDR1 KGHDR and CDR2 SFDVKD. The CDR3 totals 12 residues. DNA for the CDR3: TGTGTCTTACAGGGACAAAGTAAGGAGCAGTTCTTC. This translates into CVLQGQSKEQFF.

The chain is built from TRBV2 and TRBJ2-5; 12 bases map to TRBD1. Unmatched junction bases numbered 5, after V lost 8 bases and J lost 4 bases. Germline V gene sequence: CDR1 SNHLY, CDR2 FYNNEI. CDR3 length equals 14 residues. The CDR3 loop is CASGGTGGGETQYF. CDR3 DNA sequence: TGTGCCAGCGGAGGGACAGGGGGCGGAGAGACCCAGTACTTC.

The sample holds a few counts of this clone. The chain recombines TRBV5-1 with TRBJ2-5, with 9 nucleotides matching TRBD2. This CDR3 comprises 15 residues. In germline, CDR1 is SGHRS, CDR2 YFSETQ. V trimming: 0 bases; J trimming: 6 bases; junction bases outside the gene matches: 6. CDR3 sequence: CASSLGSGSSKTQYF. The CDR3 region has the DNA TGCGCCAGCAGCTTGGGTAGCGGGAGTTCGAAGACCCAGTACTTC.

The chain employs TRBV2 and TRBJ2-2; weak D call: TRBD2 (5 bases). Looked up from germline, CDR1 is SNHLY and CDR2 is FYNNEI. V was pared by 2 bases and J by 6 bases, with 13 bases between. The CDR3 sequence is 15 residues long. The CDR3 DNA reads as TGTGCCAGCAGTGAAATGGGGATCGGGGCCGGGGAGCTGTTTTTT. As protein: CASSEMGIGAGELFF. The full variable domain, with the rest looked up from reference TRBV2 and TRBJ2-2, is EPEVTQTPSHQVTQMGQEVILRCVPISNHLYFYWYRQILGQKVEFLVSFYNNEISEKSEIFDDQFSVERPDGSNFTLKIRSTKLEDSAMYFCASSEMGIGAGELFFGEGSRLTVL.

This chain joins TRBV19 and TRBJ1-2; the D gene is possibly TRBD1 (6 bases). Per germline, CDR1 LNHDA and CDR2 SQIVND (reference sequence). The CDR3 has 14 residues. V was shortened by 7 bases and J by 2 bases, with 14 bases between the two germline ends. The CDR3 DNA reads TGTGCCAGTACATTACAGGGAACCAACTATGGCTACACCTTC. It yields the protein CASTLQGTNYGYTF.

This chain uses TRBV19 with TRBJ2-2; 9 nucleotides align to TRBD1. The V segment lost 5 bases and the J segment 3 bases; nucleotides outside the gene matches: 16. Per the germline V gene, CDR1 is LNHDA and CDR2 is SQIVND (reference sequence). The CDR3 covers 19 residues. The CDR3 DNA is TGTGCCAGTAGTTCTGTGACAGGGGGAAGGTCGACGGACACCGGGGAGCTGTTTTTT. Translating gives CASSSVTGGRSTDTGELFF.

CDR3 protein: CASSFRTGKEYEQYF. For the CDR3, the DNA is TGTGCCAGCAGCTTCCGGACAGGGAAAGAATACGAGCAGTACTTC. The gene calls are TRBV5-4 and TRBJ2-7; the match to TRBD1 covers 8 bases. The V gene's germline CDR1 is SGHNT and CDR2 YYREEE (reference sequence). The CDR3 consists of 15 residues. Trimming took 2 bases from V and 4 from J; bases not matched to a gene: 8. Variable domain in full (rest from reference TRBV5-4 and TRBJ2-7): ETGVTQSPTHLIKTRGQQVTLRCSSQSGHNTVSWYQQALGQGPQFIFQYYREEENGRGNFPPRFSGLQFPNYSSELNVNALELDDSALYLCASSFRTGKEYEQYFGPGTRLTVT.

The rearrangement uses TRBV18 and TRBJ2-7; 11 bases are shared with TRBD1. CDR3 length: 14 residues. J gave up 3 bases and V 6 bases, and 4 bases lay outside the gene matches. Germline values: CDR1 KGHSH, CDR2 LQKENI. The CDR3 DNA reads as TGTGCCAGCTCTGGGACAGGGGGGTTCTACGAGCAGTACTTC. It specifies CASSGTGGFYEQYF.